This TCR beta chain derives from a study of CD8 T cells in ankylosing spondylitis. Study-level findings and limits: Seemingly characteristic of ankylosing spondylitis blood was a TCR beta motif consisting of under ten highly homologous variants. Before this, some motif variants had been reported in reactive arthritis synovial fluid and blood. Reports say disease-linked clones showed up significantly more in matched ankylosing spondylitis synovial fluid.

On this clonotype: Its antigen remains unknown.

By quantitative 5'-RACE with molecular barcodes, the TCR beta libraries were made. TCRdb reanalysed the 5' RACE reads using MiXCR and keeps one entry per CDR3 protein. The repertoire consists of fewer than 400,000 distinct CDR3 sequences, with approximately 20% occurring once and the leading ten covering around 16%. The V segment lost 8 bases and the J segment 2 bases; nucleotides outside the gene matches: 7. This CDR3 spans 15 amino acids. Germline CDR1 and CDR2: SEHNR and FQNEAQ (reference sequence). The material sequenced was blood, either unsorted or a sorted T cell fraction (not recorded which). This TCR was sampled from a male donor with ankylosing spondylitis. The chain combines TRBV7-9 with TRBJ2-2; 8 nucleotides match TRBD2. The CDR3 nucleotides are TGTGCCAGCCCCCCACTAGCGGCAAACACCGGGGAGCTGTTTTTT. Translation: CASPPLAANTGELFF.